The 19 T cell receptor beta chains below all came from one sample that was sequenced in a study of T cell changes during pregnancy in multiple sclerosis. TCRdb keeps only in-frame clones here, not all; method: immunoSEQ multiplex PCR. The sample lists 65,000 to 90,000 clones, roughly nine tenths occurring once. The sequences come from PBMCs, collected in the first trimester of pregnancy. The receptors here all came from a female donor in good health, serving as a control in a pregnancy study. Some clones in this sample may be carry-over from other donors' samples.

This chain connects TRBV28 to TRBJ2-7; 11 nucleotides match TRBD2. The V segment lost 6 bases and the J segment 3 bases; nucleotides outside the gene matches: 7. This CDR3 has 15 amino acids. Germline V lookup: CDR1 MDHEN, CDR2 SYDVKM. Written as DNA, the CDR3 is TGTGCCAGCAGCTTAGCGGGAGGGAAACGCTACGAGCAGTACTTC. This gives the protein CASSLAGGKRYEQYF.

This chain joins TRBV18 and TRBJ1-1; TRBD1 aligns across 9 bases. J gave up 4 bases and V 5 bases, and 11 bases lay outside the gene matches. The CDR3 is made up of 16 amino acids. Germline CDR1 and CDR2: KGHSH and LQKENI. The CDR3 region is CASSDRGVSAGTEAFF. The DNA of the CDR3 is TGTGCCAGCTCAGACAGGGGGGTTTCGGCGGGCACTGAAGCTTTCTTT.

The rearrangement joins TRBV5-6 to TRBJ1-3; D gene ambiguous. The CDR3 totals 13 residues. The germline V gene encodes CDR1 SGHDT and CDR2 YYEEEE. V shed 2 bases and J shed 2 bases, with 5 bases lying between them. The DNA for the CDR3 is TGTGCCAGCAGCTTCGACACTGGAAACACCATATATTTT. As protein: CASSFDTGNTIYF.

The chain joins TRBV7-9 to TRBJ1-2; a weak D match, TRBD1 (5 bases). Trimming took 0 bases from V and 6 from J, leaving 8 bases between them. CDR3 size: 13 residues. The germline V gene encodes CDR1 SEHNR and CDR2 FQNEAQ (reference sequence). The CDR3 coding sequence is TGTGCCAGCAGCTTAGCCGGGACTAATGGCTACACCTTC. Its protein product is CASSLAGTNGYTF.

This clone came up once. The V and J genes are TRBV2 and TRBJ2-1; 10 bases fit TRBD1. J lost 8 bases, V lost 7 bases, and 11 bases had no gene match. Germline CDR1 SNHLY, CDR2 FYNNEI. This CDR3 has 15 residues. Here the CDR3 reads CASTWGDRGRDEQFF. CDR3 coding DNA: TGTGCCAGCACGTGGGGAGACAGGGGGCGAGATGAGCAGTTCTTC.

J is TRBJ2-7 and V is TRBV4-3; possibly TRBD1 for D (7 bases). The germline V and J ends were trimmed by 0 bases and 4 bases, with 13 bases remaining between them. Per germline, CDR1 LGHNA and CDR2 YSLEER. The CDR3 is 15 residues long. This CDR3 is CASSQEEGAYYEQYF. CDR3 sequence (DNA): TGCGCCAGCAGCCAAGAGGAGGGGGCTTATTACGAGCAGTACTTC.

This clone was detected only once. The rearrangement joins TRBV27 to TRBJ2-3; TRBD1 aligns across 7 bases. V shed 1 base and J 5 bases; nucleotides not matched to a gene: 6. The CDR3 length is 15 residues. Germline CDR1 and CDR2: MNHEY and SMNVEV (reference sequence). The CDR3 DNA reads TGTGCCAGCAGTTTATGGCAGGGGGAAGTAGATACGCAGTATTTT. It encodes CASSLWQGEVDTQYF.

This clone was found a few times. CDR3 sequence reads: CATSRAGGGQPQHF. CDR3 DNA: TGTGCCACCAGCAGAGCTGGGGGCGGGCAGCCCCAGCATTTT. J is TRBJ1-5 and V is TRBV15; D might be TRBD1 (6 bases). The CDR3 extends over 14 amino acids. The germline V and J ends were trimmed by 1 base and 7 bases, with 11 bases remaining between them. Germline CDR1 is LNHNV and CDR2 is YYDKDF (reference sequence).

The rearrangement uses TRBV6-6 and TRBJ2-7, with 8 bases aligning to TRBD1. This CDR3 contains 14 residues. The J segment lost 7 bases and the V segment lost 6 bases, leaving 11 bases of the junction unmatched. Germline loops: CDR1 MNHNY, CDR2 SVGAGI (reference sequence). The CDR3 DNA is TGTGCCAGCAGAAGGGGACAGGAATCACTTGAGCAGTACTTC. This gives the protein CASRRGQESLEQYF.

V and J are TRBV11-2 and TRBJ2-1; D unresolved. The ends were cut back, 0 bases at V and 7 bases at J, with 7 bases in the middle. The CDR3 contains 13 residues. CDR1 and CDR2 (germline): SGHAT, FQNNGV. This CDR3 reads CASSLDRSNEQFF. As DNA, the CDR3 is TGTGCCAGCAGCTTAGATAGGAGTAATGAGCAGTTCTTC.

The J gene is TRBJ1-2, the V gene TRBV5-4; 9 bases map to TRBD1. The CDR3 consists of 15 residues. Germline lookup yields CDR1 SGHNT and CDR2 YYREEE (reference sequence). The J segment lost 6 bases and the V segment lost 5 bases, leaving 11 bases of the junction unmatched. Here the CDR3 reads CASSSLQGAGDGYTF. CDR3 DNA: TGTGCCAGCAGTTCTCTACAGGGGGCAGGCGATGGCTACACCTTC. The variable domain in full, with the rest retrieved from reference TRBV5-4 and TRBJ1-2, is ETGVTQSPTHLIKTRGQQVTLRCSSQSGHNTVSWYQQALGQGPQFIFQYYREEENGRGNFPPRFSGLQFPNYSSELNVNALELDDSALYLCASSSLQGAGDGYTFGSGTRLTVV.

This rearrangement joins TRBV21-1 to TRBJ1-6; the table assigns TRBD1, which was not confirmed against the DNA. TRBV21-1 constitutes a pseudogene. The CDR3 is 16 residues long. The CDR3 DNA is TGTGCCAGCAGCACCCTGACAGGGGAGAGGGCTTCACCCCTCCACTTT. Translated: CASSTLTGERASPLHF.

The rearrangement joins TRBV7-8 to TRBJ1-5, with TRBD1 as a possible D gene (5 bases). Germline CDR1 reads SGHVS; CDR2 reads FQNEAQ. The CDR3 covers 16 residues. V lost 1 base, J lost 1 base, and 11 bases lay in between. The CDR3 DNA is TGTGCCAGCAGCTTAGGCCGGGGGTCGAGCAATCAGCCCCAGCATTTT. This gives the protein CASSLGRGSSNQPQHF.

On this clone itself: Relative to the germline gene, one junction end is altered; a read error may explain this. V and J are TRBV29-1 and TRBJ1-2; 7 bases fit TRBD1. From germline, CDR1 is SQVTM and CDR2 ANQGSEA. The CDR3 length is 13 residues. CDR3 loop: CSVEDRVGYGYTF. DNA of the CDR3: TGCAGCGTAGAAGACAGGGTCGGCTATGGCTACACCTTC.

The gene calls are TRBV27 and TRBJ1-4, with TRBD1 as a possible D gene (6 bases). Trimming stripped 2 bases from V and 7 bases from J, with 11 bases between. The germline V gene encodes CDR1 MNHEY and CDR2 SMNVEV (reference sequence). This CDR3 contains 14 residues. For the CDR3, the DNA is TGTGCCAGCAGTTTACGGGCAGGGGTTGAAAAACTGTTTTTT. Its protein is CASSLRAGVEKLFF.

This clone is a singleton in its sample. The rearrangement links TRBV6-5 to TRBJ1-6; tentatively, D is TRBD1 (6 bases). The germline V gene encodes CDR1 MNHEY and CDR2 SVGAGI. Trimming pared 10 bases from V and 7 bases from J, leaving 14 bases between. This CDR3 has 13 amino acids. DNA of the CDR3: TGTGCCATAGTGGGGGGGGCAAATTCACCCCTCCACTTT. Its protein is CAIVGGANSPLHF.

The chain couples TRBV11-2 to TRBJ2-7, with 9 bases matching TRBD2. Trimming took 6 bases from V and 3 from J; bases not matched to a gene: 15. The CDR3 is 17 amino acids. Germline lookup yields CDR1 SGHAT and CDR2 FQNNGV. Here the CDR3 reads CASSPRIPPSGVYEQYF. DNA for the CDR3: TGTGCCAGCAGTCCACGAATCCCCCCTAGCGGGGTCTACGAGCAGTACTTC.

The CDR3: CASSLGQGSYNEQFF. The CDR3 DNA reads as TGTGCCAGCAGCCTCGGACAGGGATCCTACAATGAGCAGTTCTTC. This rearrangement joins TRBV7-9 to TRBJ2-1; 8 positions match TRBD1. Germline values: CDR1 SEHNR, CDR2 FQNEAQ (reference sequence). Trimming at V came to 5 bases and at J to 1 base, leaving 4 bases not matched to a gene. The CDR3 runs 15 residues.

This sequence joins TRBV7-8 and TRBJ2-7; 9 positions agree with TRBD2. The CDR3 contains 14 residues. V shed 3 bases, J shed 1 base, and the junction held 1 base outside the gene matches. Germline V lookup: CDR1 SGHVS, CDR2 FQNEAQ. CDR3 sequence reads: CASSFLAGSYEQYF. The DNA of the CDR3 is TGTGCCAGCAGCTTTCTAGCGGGGTCCTACGAGCAGTACTTC.